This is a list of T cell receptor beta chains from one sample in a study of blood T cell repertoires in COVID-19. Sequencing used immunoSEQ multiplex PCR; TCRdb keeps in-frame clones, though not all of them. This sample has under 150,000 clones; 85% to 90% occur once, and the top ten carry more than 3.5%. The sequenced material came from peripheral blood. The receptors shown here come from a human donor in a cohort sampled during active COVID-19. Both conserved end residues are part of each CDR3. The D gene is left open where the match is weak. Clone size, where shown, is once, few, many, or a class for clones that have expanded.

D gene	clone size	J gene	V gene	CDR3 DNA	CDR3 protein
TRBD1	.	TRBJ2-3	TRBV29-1	TGCAGCGTAAGAGGGGACAGCGACCGAAGCACAGATACGCAGTATTTT	CSVRGDSDRSTDTQYF
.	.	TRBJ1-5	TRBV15	TGTGCCACCAGCAGAGTCCGGGGGCAGCCCCAGCATTTT	CATSRVRGQPQHF
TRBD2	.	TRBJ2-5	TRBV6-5	TGTGCCACCAGTTCTGGCGGGAGGGCTGGAGAGACCCAGTACTTC	CATSSGGRAGETQYF
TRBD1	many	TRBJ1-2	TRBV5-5	TGTGCCAGCAGCTTGGATGGAGGCAGGGGGCGGGATGGCTACACCTTC	CASSLDGGRGRDGYTF
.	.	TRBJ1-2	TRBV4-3	TGCGCCAGCAGCCAAGGGAGTGGCTATGGCTACACCTTC	CASSQGSGYGYTF
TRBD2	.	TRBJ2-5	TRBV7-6	TGTGCCAGCAGCTTAGTTCCAGCGGGGGGGACCCAGTACTTC	CASSLVPAGGTQYF
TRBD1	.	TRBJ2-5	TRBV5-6	TGTGCCAGCCGAGAGACAGGGCTGAGGGAGACCCAGTACTTC	CASRETGLRETQYF
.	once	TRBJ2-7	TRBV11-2	TGTGCCAGCAGCCGTCGGAAGGGCGAACTCAATTCGGGGGAGCAGTACTTC	CASSRRKGELNSGEQYF
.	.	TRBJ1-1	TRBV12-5	TGTGCTAGTGGTTTGGTACTAGGAGTGAGCAGTAGTAATGAAGCTTTCTTT	CASGLVLGVSSSNEAFF
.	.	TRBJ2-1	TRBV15	TGTGCCACCAGCAGAGCCGGACTGACACCGGAGCAGTTCTTC	CATSRAGLTPEQFF
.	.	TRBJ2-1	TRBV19	TGTGCCAGTAGTATGGTCCCCGGAGGCAATGAGCAGTTCTTC	CASSMVPGGNEQFF
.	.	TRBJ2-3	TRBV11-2	TGTGCCAGCAGCTTATTAAGCTGGTCAGATACGCAGTATTTT	CASSLLSWSDTQYF
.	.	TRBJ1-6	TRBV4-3	TGCGCCAGCAGCCAAGGTCGGGGAGGGTCACCCCTCCACTTT	CASSQGRGGSPLHF
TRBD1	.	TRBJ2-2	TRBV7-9	TGTGCCAGCAGCTTAGGGGACAGGAACACCGGGGAGCTGTTTTTT	CASSLGDRNTGELFF
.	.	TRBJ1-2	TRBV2	TGTGCCAGCAGTGAAGGACAGCTCCTTGTAGATGGCTACACCTTC	CASSEGQLLVDGYTF
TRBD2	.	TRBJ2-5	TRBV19	TGTGCCAGTAGTCTTGGGACTAGCGGGGCACCTTTCCAAGAGACCCAGTACTTC	CASSLGTSGAPFQETQYF
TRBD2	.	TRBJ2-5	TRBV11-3	TGTGCCAGCAGCCCTGGGAGGGGAGGTGAGACCCAGTACTTC	CASSPGRGGETQYF
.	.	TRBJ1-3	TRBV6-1	TGTGCCAGCAGTGAAAATTATGGAAACACCATATATTTT	CASSENYGNTIYF
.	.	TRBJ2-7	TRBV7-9	TGTGCCAGCAGCGACCGGGACTCTCCCTACGAGCAGTACTTC	CASSDRDSPYEQYF
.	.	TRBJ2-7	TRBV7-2	TGTGCCAGCAGCTCCCACAGGGTTGGCTACGAGCAGTACTTC	CASSSHRVGYEQYF
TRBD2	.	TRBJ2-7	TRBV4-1	TGCGCCAGCAGCCAAGATCTAGCGGGGGCCATATACGAGCAGTACTTC	CASSQDLAGAIYEQYF
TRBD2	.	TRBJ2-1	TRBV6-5	TGTGCCAGCAGTTACTCGAGCGGGAGGGCTGGGAATGAGCAGTTCTTC	CASSYSSGRAGNEQFF
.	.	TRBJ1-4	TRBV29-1	TGCAGCGTTTCAGAGGGAGGTGAAAAACTGTTTTTT	CSVSEGGEKLFF
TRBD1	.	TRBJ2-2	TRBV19	TGTGCCAGTAGTCCAGGCCCGCAGGGGGTGGGCACCGGGGAGCTGTTTTTT	CASSPGPQGVGTGELFF
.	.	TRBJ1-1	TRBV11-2	TGTGCCAGCAGCTTAGGTCTGAGGCCCACTGAAGCTTTCTTT	CASSLGLRPTEAFF
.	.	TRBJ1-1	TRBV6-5	TGTGCCAGCAGTTACATGGCCCCGGCGGCTGAAGCTTTCTTT	CASSYMAPAAEAFF
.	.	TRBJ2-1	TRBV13	TGTGCCAGCAGCTTAGGCAGGGGAGGGAATGAGCAGTTCTTC	CASSLGRGGNEQFF
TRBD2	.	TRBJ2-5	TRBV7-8	TGTGCCAGCAGCTTAAGGGCGGGGGGGGAGGAGACCCAGTACTTC	CASSLRAGGEETQYF
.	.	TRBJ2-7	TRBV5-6	TGTGCCAGCAGCAGCCCAAAGGGGAGGACCTACGAGCAGTACTTC	CASSSPKGRTYEQYF
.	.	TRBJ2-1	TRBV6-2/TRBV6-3	TGTGCCAGCAGTTACCCCTCCGGGGGGCGGGGGTCCTACAATGAGCAGTTCTTC	CASSYPSGGRGSYNEQFF
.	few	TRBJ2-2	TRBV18	TGTGCCAGCTCACCAAGTCGACTGAACACCGGGGAGCTGTTTTTT	CASSPSRLNTGELFF
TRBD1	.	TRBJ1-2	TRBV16	TGTGCCAGCAGCCAGAGGGGGCCCCGCTATGGCTACACCTTC	CASSQRGPRYGYTF
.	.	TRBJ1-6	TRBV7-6	TGTGCCAGCAGCCCCCGGGTCAATAATTCACCCCTCCACTTT	CASSPRVNNSPLHF
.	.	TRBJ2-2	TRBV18	TGTGCCAGCTCACCCTTGACGGGCACCGGGGAGCTGTTTTTT	CASSPLTGTGELFF
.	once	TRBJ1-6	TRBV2	TGTGCCAGCAGTCTGGAGTTTAATTCACCCCTCCACTTT	CASSLEFNSPLHF